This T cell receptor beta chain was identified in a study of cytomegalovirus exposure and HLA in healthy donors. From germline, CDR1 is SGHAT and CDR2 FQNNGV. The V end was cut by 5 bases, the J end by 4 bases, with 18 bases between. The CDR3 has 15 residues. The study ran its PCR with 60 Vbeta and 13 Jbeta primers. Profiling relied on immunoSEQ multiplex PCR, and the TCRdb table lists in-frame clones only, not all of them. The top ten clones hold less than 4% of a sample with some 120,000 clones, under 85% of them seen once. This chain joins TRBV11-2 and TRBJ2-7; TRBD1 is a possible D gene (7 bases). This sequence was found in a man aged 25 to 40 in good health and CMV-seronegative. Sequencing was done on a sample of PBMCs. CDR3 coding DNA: TGTGCCAGCAGCCTCTCGGACAGGAGGGGATACGAGCAGTACTTC. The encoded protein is CASSLSDRRGYEQYF.